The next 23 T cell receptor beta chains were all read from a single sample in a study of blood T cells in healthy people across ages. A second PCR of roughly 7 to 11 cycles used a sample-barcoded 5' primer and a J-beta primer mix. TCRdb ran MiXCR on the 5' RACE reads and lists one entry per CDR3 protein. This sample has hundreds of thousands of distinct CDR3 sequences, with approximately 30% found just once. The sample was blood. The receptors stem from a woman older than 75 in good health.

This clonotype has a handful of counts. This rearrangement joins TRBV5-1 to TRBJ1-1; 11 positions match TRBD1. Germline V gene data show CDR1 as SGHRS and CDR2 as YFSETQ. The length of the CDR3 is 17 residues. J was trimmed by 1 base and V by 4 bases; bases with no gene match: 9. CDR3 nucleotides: TGCGCCAGCAGCCCTTCCGGGACAGGGGGTTGGAACACTGAAGCTTTCTTT. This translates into CASSPSGTGGWNTEAFF.

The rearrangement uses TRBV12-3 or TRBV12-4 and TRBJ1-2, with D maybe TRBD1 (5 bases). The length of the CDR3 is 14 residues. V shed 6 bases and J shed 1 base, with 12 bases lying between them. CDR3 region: CASSLRVLNYGYTF. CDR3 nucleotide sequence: TGTGCCAGCAGCCTCAGGGTCCTTAACTATGGCTACACCTTC.

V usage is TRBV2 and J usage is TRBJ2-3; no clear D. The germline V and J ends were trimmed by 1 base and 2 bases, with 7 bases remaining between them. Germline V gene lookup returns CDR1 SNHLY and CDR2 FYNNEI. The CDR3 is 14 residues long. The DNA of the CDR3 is TGTGCCAGCAGTGAAGACTCCAACACAGATACGCAGTATTTT. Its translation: CASSEDSNTDTQYF.

The CDR3 DNA is TGCAGCGTTGGGGGCATTCAAGAGACCCAGTACTTC. Its translation is CSVGGIQETQYF. This chain joins TRBV29-1 and TRBJ2-5, with a tentative D call TRBD1 (5 bases). The germline V gene encodes CDR1 SQVTM and CDR2 ANQGSEA. V gave up 4 bases and J gave up 2 bases, with 8 bases separating them. The CDR3 contains 12 residues.

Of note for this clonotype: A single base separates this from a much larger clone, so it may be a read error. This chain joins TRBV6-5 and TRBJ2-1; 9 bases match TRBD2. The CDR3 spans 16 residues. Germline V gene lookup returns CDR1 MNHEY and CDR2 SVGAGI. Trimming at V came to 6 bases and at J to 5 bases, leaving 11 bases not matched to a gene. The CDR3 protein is CASRFRTSETNNEQFF. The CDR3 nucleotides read TGTGCCAGCAGATTCCGGACTAGCGAGACAAACAATGAGCAGTTCTTC.

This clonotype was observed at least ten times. This CDR3 is CASSGLAGGPEETQYF. The CDR3 nucleotides read TGTGCCAGCAGTGGACTAGCGGGGGGGCCTGAGGAGACCCAGTACTTC. The chain combines TRBV12-3 or TRBV12-4 with TRBJ2-5; TRBD2 aligns across 15 bases. V shed 5 bases, J shed 5 bases, and the junction held 6 bases outside the gene matches. The CDR3 length is 16 residues.

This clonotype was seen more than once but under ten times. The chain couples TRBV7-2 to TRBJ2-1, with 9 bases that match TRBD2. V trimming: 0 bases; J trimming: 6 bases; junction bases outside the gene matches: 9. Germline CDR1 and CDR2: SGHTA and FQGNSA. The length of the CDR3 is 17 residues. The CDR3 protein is CASSLARGGGAPNEQFF. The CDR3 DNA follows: TGTGCCAGCAGCTTAGCGCGCGGCGGGGGGGCCCCCAATGAGCAGTTCTTC.

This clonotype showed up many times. Here the CDR3 reads CASSFSFGQVNEQYF. The CDR3, as DNA: TGCGCCAGCAGCTTCTCGTTTGGACAGGTCAACGAGCAGTACTTC. The chain uses TRBV5-1 and TRBJ2-7; 7 positions match TRBD1. The V gene's germline CDR1 is SGHRS and CDR2 YFSETQ. J gave up 5 bases and V 2 bases, and 10 bases lay outside the gene matches. The CDR3 consists of 15 residues.

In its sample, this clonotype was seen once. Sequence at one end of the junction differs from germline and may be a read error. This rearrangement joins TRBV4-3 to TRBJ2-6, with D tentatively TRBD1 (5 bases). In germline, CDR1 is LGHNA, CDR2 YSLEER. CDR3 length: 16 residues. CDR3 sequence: CTSSQDRGSGANVLTF. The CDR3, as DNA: TGCACCAGCAGCCAAGATAGGGGCTCTGGGGCCAACGTCCTGACTTTC.

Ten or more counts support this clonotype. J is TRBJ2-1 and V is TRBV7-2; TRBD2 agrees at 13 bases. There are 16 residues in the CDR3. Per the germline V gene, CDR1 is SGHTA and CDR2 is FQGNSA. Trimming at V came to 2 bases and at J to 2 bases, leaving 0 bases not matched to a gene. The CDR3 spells CASSLTSGGAYNEQFF. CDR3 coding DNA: TGTGCCAGCAGCTTAACTAGCGGGGGGGCCTACAATGAGCAGTTCTTC. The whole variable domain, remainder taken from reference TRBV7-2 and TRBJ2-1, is GAGVSQSPSNKVTEKGKDVELRCDPISGHTALYWYRQSLGQGLEFLIYFQGNSAPDKSGLPSDRFSAERTGGSVSTLTIQRTQQEDSAVYLCASSLTSGGAYNEQFFGPGTRLTVL.

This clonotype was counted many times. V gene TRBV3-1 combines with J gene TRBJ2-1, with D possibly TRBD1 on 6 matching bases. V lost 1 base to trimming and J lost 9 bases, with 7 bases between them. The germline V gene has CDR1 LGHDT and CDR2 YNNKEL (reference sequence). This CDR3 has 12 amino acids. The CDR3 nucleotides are TGTGCCAGCAGCCAAGGGGGGCCTGAGCAGTTCTTC. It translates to CASSQGGPEQFF.

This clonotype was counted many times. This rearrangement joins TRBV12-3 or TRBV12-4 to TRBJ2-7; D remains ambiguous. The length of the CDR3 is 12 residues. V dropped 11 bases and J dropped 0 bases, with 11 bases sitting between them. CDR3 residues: CAPVMSSYEQYF. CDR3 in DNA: TGTGCCCCCGTCATGAGCTCCTACGAGCAGTACTTC.

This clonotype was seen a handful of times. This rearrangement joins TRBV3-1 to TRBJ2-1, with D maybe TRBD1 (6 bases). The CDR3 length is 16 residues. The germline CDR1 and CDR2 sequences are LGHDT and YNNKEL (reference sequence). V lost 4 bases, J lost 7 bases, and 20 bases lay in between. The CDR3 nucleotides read TGTGCCAGCAGCCCAGGGGCACAGAATCGGGCGAATGAGCAGTTCTTC. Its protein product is CASSPGAQNRANEQFF.

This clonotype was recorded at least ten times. In DNA, the CDR3 is TGCAGCGCCGGGGACGGACCTAACTATGGCTACACCTTC. The encoded protein is CSAGDGPNYGYTF. This rearrangement joins TRBV29-1 to TRBJ1-2; weak D call: TRBD1 (5 bases). The CDR3 extends over 13 amino acids. Trimming removed 7 bases from V and 0 bases from J, with 12 bases in between. Germline values: CDR1 SQVTM, CDR2 ANQGSEA.

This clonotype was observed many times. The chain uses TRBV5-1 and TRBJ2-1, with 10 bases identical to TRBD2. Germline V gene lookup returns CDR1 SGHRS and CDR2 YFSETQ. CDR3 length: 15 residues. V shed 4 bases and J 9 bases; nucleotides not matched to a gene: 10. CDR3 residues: CASSDPSGGFVEQFF. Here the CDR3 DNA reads TGCGCCAGCAGCGACCCTAGCGGGGGTTTCGTTGAGCAGTTCTTC.

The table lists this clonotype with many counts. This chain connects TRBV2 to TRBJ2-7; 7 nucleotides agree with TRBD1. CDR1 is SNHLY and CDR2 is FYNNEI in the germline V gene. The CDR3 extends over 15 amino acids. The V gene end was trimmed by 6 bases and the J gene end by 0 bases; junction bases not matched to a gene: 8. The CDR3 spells CASSARQGYSYEQYF. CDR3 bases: TGTGCCAGCAGCGCCCGACAGGGATACTCCTACGAGCAGTACTTC.

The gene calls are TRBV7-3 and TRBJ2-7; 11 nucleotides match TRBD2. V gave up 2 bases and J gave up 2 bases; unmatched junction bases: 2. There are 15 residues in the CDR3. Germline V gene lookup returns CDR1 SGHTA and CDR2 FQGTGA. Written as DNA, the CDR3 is TGTGCCAGCAGCTTACATAGCGGGAGGGCCTACGAGCAGTACTTC. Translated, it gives CASSLHSGRAYEQYF.

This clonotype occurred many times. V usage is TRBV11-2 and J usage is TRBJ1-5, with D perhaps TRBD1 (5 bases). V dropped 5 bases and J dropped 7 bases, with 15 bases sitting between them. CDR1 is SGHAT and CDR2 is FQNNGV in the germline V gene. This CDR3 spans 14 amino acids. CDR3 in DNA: TGTGCCAGCAGCCCCGGGGGTCGGGCCCAGCCCCAGCATTTT. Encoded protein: CASSPGGRAQPQHF.

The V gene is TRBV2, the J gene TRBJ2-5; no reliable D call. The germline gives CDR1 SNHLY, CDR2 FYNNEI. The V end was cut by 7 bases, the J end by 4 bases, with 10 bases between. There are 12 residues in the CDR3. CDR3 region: CASKESPETQYF. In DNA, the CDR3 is TGTGCCAGCAAGGAGAGTCCAGAGACCCAGTACTTC.

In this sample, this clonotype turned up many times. CDR3 amino acids: CASSTPDRVGTQYF. CDR3 coding DNA: TGTGCCAGCAGCACCCCGGACAGGGTTGGGACCCAGTACTTC. This sequence joins TRBV7-2 and TRBJ2-5; 8 bases line up with TRBD1. Germline lookup yields CDR1 SGHTA and CDR2 FQGNSA. The CDR3 contains 14 residues. V was clipped by 5 bases and J by 7 bases; unmatched bases: 9.

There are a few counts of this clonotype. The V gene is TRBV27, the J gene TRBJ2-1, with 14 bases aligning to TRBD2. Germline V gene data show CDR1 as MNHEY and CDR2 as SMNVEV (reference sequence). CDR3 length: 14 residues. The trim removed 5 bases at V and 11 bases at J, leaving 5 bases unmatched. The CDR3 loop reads CASSGLAGGSQQFF. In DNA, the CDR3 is TGTGCCAGCAGTGGACTAGCGGGGGGTTCGCAGCAGTTCTTC.

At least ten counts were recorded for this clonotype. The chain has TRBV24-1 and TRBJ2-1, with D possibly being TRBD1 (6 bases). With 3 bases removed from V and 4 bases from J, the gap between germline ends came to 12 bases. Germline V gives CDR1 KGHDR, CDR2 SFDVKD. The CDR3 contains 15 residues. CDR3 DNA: TGTGCCACCAGTGATCGTGGCAGGGGTTACAATGAGCAGTTCTTC. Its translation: CATSDRGRGYNEQFF.

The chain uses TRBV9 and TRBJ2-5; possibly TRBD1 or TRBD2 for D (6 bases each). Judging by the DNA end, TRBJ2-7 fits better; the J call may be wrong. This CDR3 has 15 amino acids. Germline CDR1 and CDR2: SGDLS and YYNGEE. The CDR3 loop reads CASSAAGTPGYEQYF. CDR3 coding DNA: TGTGCCAGCAGCGCGGCGGGGACACCTGGCTACGAGCAGTACTTC.